This T cell receptor (beta chain) was documented in a study of chemoradiotherapy in HPV16-positive cancers. Study details: Candidate HPV-specific T-cell clones and common TCR motifs came from functional assays in a couple of HPV16-positive patients.

This clone was seen once. The antigen remains undetermined. TCRdb's table, derived via immunoSEQ multiplex PCR, lists solely in-frame clones and lacks some. The table includes about 21,000 clones, roughly 86% detected once. Broader study findings: Candidate HPV-specific clones and E7-related TCR motifs grew in tumor during treatment. HPV-responsive T-cell expansion during chemoradiotherapy was linked to improved recurrence-free survival in HPV16-positive patients. The functional HPV-specific definition rests on just a couple of HPV16-positive patients.

The V gene's germline CDR1 is SGHTS and CDR2 YDEGEE. The CDR3 has 17 residues. V lost 4 bases to trimming and J lost 0 bases; unmatched junction nucleotides: 5. Sample: blood, taken from a patient who underwent chemoradiotherapy. The chain combines TRBV5-8 with TRBJ2-6; 9 bases match TRBD1. The TCR comes from a human donor with HPV-associated anogenital cancer. The CDR3 is CASSVTGGFSGANVLTF. The CDR3 coding sequence is TGTGCCAGCAGCGTGACAGGGGGTTTCTCTGGGGCCAACGTCCTGACTTTC.